This T cell receptor (beta chain) was captured in a study of monozygotic twins with inflammatory bowel disease. TCRdb re-analyzed the 5' RACE reads; it lists each CDR3 protein once, without DNA. The sample has 310,000 or so distinct CDR3 sequences; the top ten hold 2% to 2.5%. Sequenced material: blood. This TCR derives from a human donor with ulcerative colitis or Crohn's disease, or a healthy co-twin of an affected twin (not recorded which).

The CDR3 here is CASSQAAGNTRPDTQYF. The rearrangement joins TRBV4-3 to TRBJ2-3; absent DNA, TCRdb's TRBD1 call cannot be checked. The CDR3 consists of 17 residues. Germline lookup yields CDR1 LGHNA and CDR2 YSLEER.